Each of the 16 T cell receptor beta chains below was sequenced from the same sample in a study of blood T cell repertoires in COVID-19 (dated by TCRdb to about 2020). Libraries were constructed by the immunoSEQ multiplex PCR assay. Entries here come from immuneACCESS through TCRdb and include only in-frame sequences with V and J called. Some clones fail to appear in such tables; in the studies checked, an unresolved V gene covers under half of the shortfall, and the cause of the remainder is unknown. The sample table contains fewer than 350,000 clones; only one count was recorded for just over 90% of them. The ten largest clones represent under 3% of the sample. Sequencing used PBMCs or T cells enriched from blood (not recorded which). Receptors originate from a middle-aged woman with acute COVID-19.

Here the CDR3 reads CASSSPGLGINEQFF. CDR3 coding DNA: TGTGCCAGCAGCTCCCCGGGACTAGGTATCAATGAGCAGTTCTTC. The gene calls are TRBV7-9 and TRBJ2-1; TRBD2 matches 8 bases. CDR3 length equals 15 residues. Germline CDR1 and CDR2: SEHNR and FQNEAQ (reference sequence). Trimming cost V 4 bases and J 6 bases; bases outside gene matches: 8.

This clone was seen only a few times. The gene calls are TRBV6-5 and TRBJ2-7; tentative D call: TRBD1 (6 bases). Germline V lookup: CDR1 MNHEY, CDR2 SVGAGI. Between the trimmed V and J ends, which lost 0 bases and 4 bases, there was a span of 13 bases. The CDR3 has 15 amino acids. The CDR3 DNA reads TGTGCCAGCAGTTACTCTGGCAGGGGAGTATACGAGCAGTACTTC. It translates to CASSYSGRGVYEQYF.

The chain is built from TRBV7-2 and TRBJ2-1; a possible D gene is TRBD2 (5 bases). V lost 5 bases to trimming and J lost 1 base, with 12 bases between them. Germline V gives CDR1 SGHTA, CDR2 FQGNSA. This CDR3 contains 15 residues. CDR3: CASSQLGASYNEQFF. DNA of the CDR3: TGTGCCAGCAGCCAACTAGGAGCTTCCTACAATGAGCAGTTCTTC.

CDR3 region: CASSLAGQGTEAFF. CDR3 nucleotide sequence: TGCGCCAGCAGCTTGGCCGGACAGGGCACTGAAGCTTTCTTT. The genes are TRBV5-1 and TRBJ1-1; 8 nucleotides agree with TRBD1. Trimming removed 0 bases from V and 4 bases from J; junction bases left unmatched: 2. In germline, CDR1 is SGHRS, CDR2 YFSETQ. The CDR3 runs 14 residues. Combining the CDR3 with reference TRBV5-1 and TRBJ1-1 gives the whole variable domain KAGVTQTPRYLIKTRGQQVTLSCSPISGHRSVSWYQQTPGQGLQFLFEYFSETQRNKGNFPGRFSGRQFSNSRSEMNVSTLELGDSALYLCASSLAGQGTEAFFGQGTRLTVV.

About this clone itself: Other DNA sequences from this sample encode an identical CDR3 as well. The chain has TRBV9 and TRBJ2-3; 8 bases are shared with TRBD2. Germline V gene lookup returns CDR1 SGDLS and CDR2 YYNGEE. The CDR3 extends over 15 amino acids. The V and J ends lost 0 bases and 0 bases, in that order; junction bases with no gene match: 0. CDR3 region: CASSVAGGSTDTQYF. DNA for the CDR3: TGTGCCAGCAGCGTAGCGGGAGGGAGCACAGATACGCAGTATTTT.

The J gene is TRBJ1-2, the V gene TRBV6-2 or TRBV6-3; TRBD1 might be the D (6 bases). The V end was cut by 6 bases, the J end by 6 bases, with 17 bases between. CDR1 and CDR2 (germline): MNHEY, SVGEGT. The CDR3 consists of 14 residues. The CDR3 sequence is CASSLSGQSNGYTF. CDR3 coding DNA: TGTGCCAGCAGCCTAAGCGGACAGTCAAATGGCTACACCTTC.

The genes are TRBV4-1 and TRBJ1-5; D uncertain. The V gene's germline CDR1 is MGHRA and CDR2 YSYEKL. The CDR3 spans 16 residues. V lost 0 bases to trimming and J lost 3 bases, with 12 bases between them. The CDR3 DNA is TGCGCCAGCAGCCAAGATCTTGGGCGAGCCAATCAGCCCCAGCATTTT. Amino acid sequence: CASSQDLGRANQPQHF.

This clone was counted once. V and J are TRBV5-1 and TRBJ1-2; D unclear. The CDR3 covers 13 residues. Germline loops: CDR1 SGHRS, CDR2 YFSETQ. The V end lost 4 bases, the J end lost 1 base, and 8 bases lay between the germline ends. The CDR3 region is CASSAEGNYGYTF. CDR3 nucleotide sequence: TGCGCCAGCAGCGCTGAGGGTAACTATGGCTACACCTTC.

V and J are TRBV18 and TRBJ2-6; D ambiguous. CDR3 length equals 16 residues. Per the germline V gene, CDR1 is KGHSH and CDR2 is LQKENI. Trimming took off 1 base at V and 4 bases at J, with 11 bases between the two ends. The CDR3 region has the DNA TGTGCCAGCTCACCACTGTGGGCTTCGGGGGCCAACGTCCTGACTTTC. Translated: CASSPLWASGANVLTF.

This chain links TRBV9 with TRBJ2-3, with D possibly TRBD2 on 6 matching bases. This CDR3 has 16 amino acids. Germline-derived CDR1 and CDR2 are SGDLS and YYNGEE. The V and J ends lost 0 bases and 0 bases respectively, with 11 bases between them. The CDR3 is CASSVGGVASTDTQYF. DNA for the CDR3: TGTGCCAGCAGCGTAGGGGGGGTAGCGAGCACAGATACGCAGTATTTT.

This sequence joins TRBV5-6 and TRBJ2-2; weak D call: TRBD1 (6 bases). This CDR3 comprises 13 residues. V was clipped by 10 bases and J by 4 bases, with 14 bases between them. From germline, CDR1 is SGHDT and CDR2 YYEEEE. The CDR3 is CAGRRGGTGELFF. The CDR3, as DNA: TGTGCCGGCCGGCGAGGGGGCACCGGGGAGCTGTTTTTT.

DNA of the CDR3: TGTGCCAGCAGTTTAGGACAGTATAGCAATCAGCCCCAGCATTTT. Translated, it gives CASSLGQYSNQPQHF. V gene TRBV6-6 combines with J gene TRBJ1-5; perhaps TRBD1 as D (6 bases). V gave up 4 bases and J gave up 0 bases, with 10 bases separating them. CDR1 is MNHNY and CDR2 is SVGAGI in the germline V gene (reference sequence). The CDR3 loop spans 15 amino acids.

This sequence joins TRBV2 and TRBJ1-5; 7 nucleotides match TRBD1. Unmatched junction bases numbered 9, after V lost 5 bases and J lost 5 bases. This CDR3 comprises 15 residues. Germline V gene sequence: CDR1 SNHLY, CDR2 FYNNEI. The CDR3 coding sequence is TGTGCCAGCAGTTCGACAGGGTTGGTGGATCAGCCCCAGCATTTT. This codes for CASSSTGLVDQPQHF.

This clone was recorded only once. The V and J genes are TRBV19 and TRBJ2-5, with D possibly TRBD2 on 6 matching bases. Germline CDR1 reads LNHDA; CDR2 reads SQIVND (reference sequence). Deletions cut 4 bases from V and 5 bases from J, with 11 bases between. The CDR3 has 13 amino acids. In DNA form, the CDR3 reads TGTGCCAGTAGTACTCGGGGGACTGAGACCCAGTACTTC. Residues: CASSTRGTETQYF.

The chain employs TRBV4-3 and TRBJ2-5; no clear D gene. CDR3 length: 10 amino acids. The V and J ends lost 2 bases and 13 bases respectively, with 8 bases between them. In germline, CDR1 is LGHNA, CDR2 YSLEER. For the CDR3, the DNA is TGCGCCAGCAGCCAAACAGTCCCGTACTTC. Protein sequence: CASSQTVPYF.

The V gene is TRBV6-1, the J gene TRBJ1-1; D call uncertain. Trimming removed 2 bases from V and 0 bases from J, with 13 bases in between. CDR3 length: 16 amino acids. CDR1 and CDR2 from the germline V gene are MNHNS and SASEGT. The CDR3 sequence is CASSEPHSSLNTEAFF. In DNA form, the CDR3 reads TGTGCCAGCAGTGAACCTCACAGCTCCCTGAACACTGAAGCTTTCTTT.